The 19 T cell receptor beta chains below come from one sample, sequenced in a study of blood T cell repertoires in COVID-19. The repertoire was sequenced with immunoSEQ multiplex PCR; TCRdb's copy has only in-frame clones and lacks some. This table has about 180,000 clones, around 85% appearing once. Material: peripheral blood. These receptors all come from a man aged 50 to 60 with active or convalescent COVID-19.

The gene calls are TRBV27 and TRBJ2-2, with D possibly matching TRBD1 (5 bases). With 5 bases removed from V and 4 bases from J, the gap between germline ends came to 14 bases. CDR1 MNHEY and CDR2 SMNVEV come from the germline V gene (reference sequence). CDR3 length: 15 residues. This chain's CDR3 is CASSQGAILTGELFF. DNA for the CDR3: TGTGCCAGCAGTCAAGGGGCTATCCTCACCGGGGAGCTGTTTTTT.

The V gene is TRBV9, the J gene TRBJ1-2, with a possible D match to TRBD1 (6 bases). The CDR3 totals 13 residues. The germline V gene has CDR1 SGDLS and CDR2 YYNGEE. With 0 bases removed from V and 3 bases from J, the gap between germline ends came to 6 bases. CDR3 sequence: CASSVGTDYGYTF. CDR3 coding DNA: TGTGCCAGCAGCGTAGGGACAGACTATGGCTACACCTTC.

This clone appeared once. The chain combines TRBV3-1 (or the pseudogene TRBV3-2) with TRBJ2-2; D possibly corresponds to TRBD2 (5 bases). The germline V gene encodes CDR1 LGHDT and CDR2 YNNKEL (reference sequence). This CDR3 comprises 11 residues. V lost 8 bases and J 5 bases, leaving 6 bases between the germline ends. The CDR3 DNA sequence: TGTGCCAGCGGCGGGACCGGGGAGCTGTTTTTT. Amino acid sequence: CASGGTGELFF.

This clone was seen a handful of times. The CDR3 region is CATSDRGGTNTGELFF. The DNA for the CDR3 is TGTGCCACCAGTGATAGGGGGGGAACGAACACCGGGGAGCTGTTTTTT. The V and J genes are TRBV24-1 and TRBJ2-2; possible D gene TRBD2, 7 bases. CDR3 length equals 16 residues. Germline lookup yields CDR1 KGHDR and CDR2 SFDVKD. V lost 3 bases, J lost 0 bases, and 10 bases lay in between.

This clone was seen at least ten times. The CDR3 nucleotides are TGTGCCAGCAGCCCCGACAGGGGTCAAGAGACCCAGTACTTC. Its protein is CASSPDRGQETQYF. This chain joins TRBV11-3 and TRBJ2-5; 8 nucleotides match TRBD1. The CDR3 totals 14 residues. V was clipped by 5 bases and J by 2 bases; unmatched bases: 4. The germline V gene encodes CDR1 SGHNT and CDR2 YENEEA.

The CDR3 region has the DNA TGCGCCAGCAGCTTGGAGTCGGGGATTCGTCAGCCCCAGCATTTT. It codes for CASSLESGIRQPQHF. V gene TRBV5-1 combines with J gene TRBJ1-5; D uncertain. Between the trimmed V and J ends, which lost 0 bases and 6 bases, there was a span of 13 bases. The CDR3 extends over 15 amino acids. CDR1 and CDR2 from the germline V gene are SGHRS and YFSETQ.

The chain is built from TRBV7-6 and TRBJ1-3, with D uncertain. Trimming stripped 1 base from V and 0 bases from J, with 10 bases between. CDR1 is SGHVS and CDR2 is FNYEAQ in the germline V gene. This CDR3 spans 16 amino acids. The CDR3 bases are TGTGCCAGCAGCTTAGGAAGCTCCTTCTCTGGAAACACCATATATTTT. This encodes CASSLGSSFSGNTIYF.

V usage is TRBV19 and J usage is TRBJ1-3; no definite D call. Per germline, CDR1 LNHDA and CDR2 SQIVND (reference sequence). This CDR3 comprises 15 residues. V was clipped by 6 bases and J by 7 bases, with 19 bases between them. CDR3 protein: CASRIRGALGNTIYF. CDR3 sequence (DNA): TGTGCCAGTAGAATTCGAGGAGCTCTTGGCAACACCATATATTTT.

This chain connects TRBV19 to TRBJ1-1; TRBD1 is a possible D gene (6 bases). Between the trimmed V and J ends, which lost 6 bases and 1 base, there was a span of 12 bases. Germline loops: CDR1 LNHDA, CDR2 SQIVND (reference sequence). CDR3 length equals 14 residues. CDR3 sequence (DNA): TGTGCCAGTAGAAACAGGGTGGGGAACACTGAAGCTTTCTTT. This gives the protein CASRNRVGNTEAFF.

CDR3: CASSRGQGNYNEQFF. The CDR3 DNA reads TGTGCCAGCAGCCGTGGACAGGGGAACTACAATGAGCAGTTCTTC. V is TRBV5-4 and J is TRBJ2-1; 9 nucleotides match TRBD1. CDR1 is SGHNT and CDR2 is YYREEE in the germline V gene (reference sequence). This CDR3 is built from 15 residues. J was trimmed by 3 bases and V by 4 bases; bases with no gene match: 5. Variable domain in full (rest from reference TRBV5-4 and TRBJ2-1): ETGVTQSPTHLIKTRGQQVTLRCSSQSGHNTVSWYQQALGQGPQFIFQYYREEENGRGNFPPRFSGLQFPNYSSELNVNALELDDSALYLCASSRGQGNYNEQFFGPGTRLTVL.

V gene TRBV6-1 combines with J gene TRBJ2-7, with a tentative D call TRBD1 (5 bases). Looked up from germline, CDR1 is MNHNS and CDR2 is SASEGT. The CDR3 covers 17 residues. V was shortened by 0 bases and J by 1 base, with 16 bases between the two germline ends. As DNA, the CDR3 is TGTGCCAGCAGTGAAGCGCCAGTAAGGACATATTCCTACGAGCAGTACTTC. Encoded protein: CASSEAPVRTYSYEQYF.

The J gene is TRBJ2-7, the V gene TRBV11-3, with D perhaps TRBD1 (6 bases). The germline gives CDR1 SGHNT, CDR2 YENEEA. This CDR3 contains 13 residues. The ends were cut back, 3 bases at V and 0 bases at J, with 6 bases in the middle. This CDR3 is CASSLDSSYEQYF. Written as DNA, the CDR3 is TGTGCCAGCAGCTTGGACAGCTCCTACGAGCAGTACTTC.

A few counts support this clone. The chain employs TRBV14 and TRBJ2-5; the D gene is possibly TRBD2 (6 bases). Germline V gene sequence: CDR1 SGHDN, CDR2 FVKESK. Trimming cost V 0 bases and J 3 bases, with 8 bases left between them. This CDR3 is built from 14 residues. As DNA, the CDR3 is TGTGCCAGCAGCCAAGATCCGGGGGAAGAGACCCAGTACTTC. Translating it yields CASSQDPGEETQYF.

This clone was found once. The rearrangement joins TRBV12-5 to TRBJ1-1; TRBD1 matches 9 bases. Germline values: CDR1 LGHNT, CDR2 FRNRAP. V lost 3 bases and J lost 3; bases outside the gene matches: 11. The CDR3 covers 17 residues. DNA of the CDR3: TGTGCTAGTGGTTTACTCCGGGACAGGGCGGTCTACACTGAAGCTTTCTTT. It translates to CASGLLRDRAVYTEAFF.

The V call is TRBV19, the J call TRBJ1-1; D gene ambiguous. CDR1 is LNHDA and CDR2 is SQIVND in the germline V gene (reference sequence). This CDR3 region has 17 residues. Deletions cut 5 bases from V and 0 bases from J, with 19 bases between. CDR3 DNA: TGTGCCAGTAGTCCAGGCCCGGGGAAGCGAATGAACACTGAAGCTTTCTTT. It encodes CASSPGPGKRMNTEAFF.

This CDR3 is CSASKPGGETQYF. The CDR3 DNA follows: TGCAGCGCTTCTAAGCCAGGGGGAGAGACCCAGTACTTC. The genes are TRBV29-1 and TRBJ2-5; TRBD1 agrees at 7 bases. The CDR3 runs 13 residues. Losses at the gene ends were 7 bases for V and 4 bases for J; bases not matched to a gene: 9. Germline V CDR1 and CDR2: SQVTM, ANQGSEA.

The rearrangement joins TRBV5-1 to TRBJ2-5, with D tentatively TRBD1 (5 bases). The germline V gene has CDR1 SGHRS and CDR2 YFSETQ. The V and J ends lost 0 bases and 5 bases respectively, with 17 bases between them. The CDR3 covers 16 residues. Written as DNA, the CDR3 is TGCGCCAGCAGCTTGGAACCAGGGTTTAAGGGGGAGACCCAGTACTTC. This gives the protein CASSLEPGFKGETQYF. Full variable domain (rest looked up from reference TRBV5-1 and TRBJ2-5): KAGVTQTPRYLIKTRGQQVTLSCSPISGHRSVSWYQQTPGQGLQFLFEYFSETQRNKGNFPGRFSGRQFSNSRSEMNVSTLELGDSALYLCASSLEPGFKGETQYFGPGTRLLVL.

This sequence joins TRBV28 and TRBJ2-7; 9 nucleotides line up with TRBD2. Germline lookup yields CDR1 MDHEN and CDR2 SYDVKM. This CDR3 contains 17 residues. V lost 3 bases and J lost 3; bases outside the gene matches: 12. The CDR3: CASSFPRVGAGGYEQYF. The CDR3 DNA sequence: TGTGCCAGCAGTTTCCCCCGTGTTGGAGCGGGGGGCTACGAGCAGTACTTC. The variable domain in full, completed from reference TRBV28 and TRBJ2-7, reads DVKVTQSSRYLVKRTGEKVFLECVQDMDHENMFWYRQDPGLGLRLIYFSYDVKMKEKGDIPEGYSVSREKKERFSLILESASTNQTSMYLCASSFPRVGAGGYEQYFGPGTRLTVT.

This sequence joins TRBV30 and TRBJ1-3; 7 bases line up with TRBD1. The CDR3 spans 13 residues. V gave up 3 bases and J gave up 2 bases; unmatched junction bases: 1. CDR1 is GTSNPN and CDR2 is SVGIG in the germline V gene (reference sequence). The CDR3 coding sequence is TGTGCCTGGAGACAGGGGCCTGGAAACACCATATATTTT. Translation gives CAWRQGPGNTIYF.